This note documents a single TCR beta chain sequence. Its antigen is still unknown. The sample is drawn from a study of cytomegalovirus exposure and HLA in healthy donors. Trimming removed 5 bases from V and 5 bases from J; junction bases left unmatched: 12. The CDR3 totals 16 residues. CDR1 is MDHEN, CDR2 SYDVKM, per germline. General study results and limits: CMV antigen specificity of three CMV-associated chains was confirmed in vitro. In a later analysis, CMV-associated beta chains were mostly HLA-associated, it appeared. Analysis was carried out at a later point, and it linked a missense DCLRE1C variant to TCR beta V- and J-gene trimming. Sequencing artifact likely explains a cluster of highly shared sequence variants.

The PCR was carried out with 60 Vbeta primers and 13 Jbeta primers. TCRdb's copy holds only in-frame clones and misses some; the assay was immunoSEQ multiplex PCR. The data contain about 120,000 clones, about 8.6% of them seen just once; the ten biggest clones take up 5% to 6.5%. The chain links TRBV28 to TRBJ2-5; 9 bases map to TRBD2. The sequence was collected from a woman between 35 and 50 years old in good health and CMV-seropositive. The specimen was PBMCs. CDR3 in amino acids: CASSPLGGGARETQYF. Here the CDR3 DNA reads TGTGCCAGCAGTCCTTTGGGCGGGGGGGCACGGGAGACCCAGTACTTC.